This record looks at one TCR beta chain sequence and its context. The data were taken from a study of blood T cell repertoires in COVID-19. Study information: Acute-phase and convalescent COVID-19 samples originated in the United States, Italy and Spain. Sample material is recorded as cDNA or gDNA derived from T cells, B-cell-depleted T cells, or PBMCs.

Assay: immunoSEQ multiplex PCR; the TCRdb copy retains only in-frame clones and omits some. This sample carries under 150,000 clones, around 90% of them seen once, and the ten largest clones take roughly 3.7%. CDR1 is MNHNY, CDR2 SVGAGI, per germline (reference sequence). The CDR3 loop spans 13 amino acids. J was trimmed by 12 bases and V by 0 bases; bases with no gene match: 3. The chain employs TRBV6-6 and TRBJ1-4, with TRBD1 matching over 8 bases. This sequence originates from a man aged 50 to 60 with active COVID-19. The specimen sequenced was peripheral blood. The CDR3 protein is CASSYSDRAELFF. As DNA, the CDR3 is TGTGCCAGCAGTTACTCGGACAGGGCGGAACTGTTTTTT.